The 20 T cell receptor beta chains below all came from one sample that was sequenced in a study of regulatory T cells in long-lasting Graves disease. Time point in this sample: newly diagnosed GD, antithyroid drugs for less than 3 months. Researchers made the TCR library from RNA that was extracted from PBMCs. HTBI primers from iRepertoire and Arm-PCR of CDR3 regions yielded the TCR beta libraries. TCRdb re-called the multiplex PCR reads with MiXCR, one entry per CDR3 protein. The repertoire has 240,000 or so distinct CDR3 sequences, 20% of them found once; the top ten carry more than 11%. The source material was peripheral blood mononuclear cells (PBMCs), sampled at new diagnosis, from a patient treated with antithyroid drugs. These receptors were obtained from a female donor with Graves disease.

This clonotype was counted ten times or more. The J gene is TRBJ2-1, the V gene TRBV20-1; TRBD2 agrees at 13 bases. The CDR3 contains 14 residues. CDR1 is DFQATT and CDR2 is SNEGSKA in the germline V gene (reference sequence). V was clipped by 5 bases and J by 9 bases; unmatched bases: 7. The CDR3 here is CSAFRTSGSLEQFF. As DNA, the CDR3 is TGCAGTGCTTTCAGGACTAGCGGGAGCCTTGAGCAGTTCTTC.

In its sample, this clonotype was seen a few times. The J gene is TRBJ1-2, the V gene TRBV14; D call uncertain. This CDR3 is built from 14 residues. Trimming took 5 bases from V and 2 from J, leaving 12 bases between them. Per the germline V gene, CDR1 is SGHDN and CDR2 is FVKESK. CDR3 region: CASSGRPANYGYTF. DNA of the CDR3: TGTGCCAGCAGCGGCCGACCAGCCAACTATGGCTACACCTTC.

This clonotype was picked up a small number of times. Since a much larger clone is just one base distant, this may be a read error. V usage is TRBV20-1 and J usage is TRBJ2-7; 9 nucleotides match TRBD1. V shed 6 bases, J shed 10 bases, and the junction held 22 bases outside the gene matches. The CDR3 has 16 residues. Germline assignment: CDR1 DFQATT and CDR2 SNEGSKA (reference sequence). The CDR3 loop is CSARDRDRSPFSDQYF. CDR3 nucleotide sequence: TGCAGTGCCAGGGACAGGGATCGTTCCCCTTTCTCCGATCAGTACTTC.

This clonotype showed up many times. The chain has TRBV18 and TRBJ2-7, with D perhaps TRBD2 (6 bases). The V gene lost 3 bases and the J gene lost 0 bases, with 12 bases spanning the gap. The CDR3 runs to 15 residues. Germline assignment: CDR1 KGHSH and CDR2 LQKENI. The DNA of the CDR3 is TGTGCCAGCTCACCCGGTGGGGGGAGCTCCTACGAGCAGTACTTC. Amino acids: CASSPGGGSSYEQYF.

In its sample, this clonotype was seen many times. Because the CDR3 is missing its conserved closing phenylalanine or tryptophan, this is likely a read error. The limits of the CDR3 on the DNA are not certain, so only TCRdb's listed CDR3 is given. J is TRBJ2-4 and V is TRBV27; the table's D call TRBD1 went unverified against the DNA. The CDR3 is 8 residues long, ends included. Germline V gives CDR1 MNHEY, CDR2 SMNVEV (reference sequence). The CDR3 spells CASSNRDL.

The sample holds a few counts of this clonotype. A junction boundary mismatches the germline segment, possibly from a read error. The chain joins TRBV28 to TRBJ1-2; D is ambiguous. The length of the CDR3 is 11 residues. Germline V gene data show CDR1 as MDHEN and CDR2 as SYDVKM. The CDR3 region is CASSRNYSYTF. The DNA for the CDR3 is TGTGCCAGCAGCAGGAACTATAGCTACACCTTC.

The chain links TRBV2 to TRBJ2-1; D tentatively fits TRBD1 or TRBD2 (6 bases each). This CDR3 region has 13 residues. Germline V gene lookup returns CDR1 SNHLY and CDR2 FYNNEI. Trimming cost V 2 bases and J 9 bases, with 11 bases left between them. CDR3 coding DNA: TGTGCCAGCAGTGAACAGGGGAGGAGTGAGCAGTTCTTC. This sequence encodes CASSEQGRSEQFF.

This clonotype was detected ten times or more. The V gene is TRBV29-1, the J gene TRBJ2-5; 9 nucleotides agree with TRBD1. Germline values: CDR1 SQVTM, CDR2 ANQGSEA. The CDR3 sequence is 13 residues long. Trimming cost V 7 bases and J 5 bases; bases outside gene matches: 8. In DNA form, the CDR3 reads TGCAGCGCCAAGGGACAGGGTATGGAGACCCAGTACTTC. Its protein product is CSAKGQGMETQYF.

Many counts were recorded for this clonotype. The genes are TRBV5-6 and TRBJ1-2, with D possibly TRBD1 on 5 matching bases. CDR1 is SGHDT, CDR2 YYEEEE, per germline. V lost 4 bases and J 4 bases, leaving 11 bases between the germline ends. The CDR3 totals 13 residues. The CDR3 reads CASSGASGYGYTF. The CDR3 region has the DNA TGTGCCAGCAGCGGGGCGAGTGGCTATGGCTACACCTTC.

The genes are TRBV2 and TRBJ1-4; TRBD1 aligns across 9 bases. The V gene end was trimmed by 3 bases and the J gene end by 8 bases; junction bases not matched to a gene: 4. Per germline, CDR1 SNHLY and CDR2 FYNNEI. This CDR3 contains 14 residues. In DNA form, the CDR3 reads TGTGCCAGCAGTGACACAGGGGGCGAGGAAAAACTGTTTTTT. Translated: CASSDTGGEEKLFF.

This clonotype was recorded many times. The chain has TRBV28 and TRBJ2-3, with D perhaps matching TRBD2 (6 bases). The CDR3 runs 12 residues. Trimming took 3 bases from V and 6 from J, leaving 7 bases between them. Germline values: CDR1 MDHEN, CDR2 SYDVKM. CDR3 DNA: TGTGCCAGCAGTTTTCGGGGGGATACGCAGTATTTT. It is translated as CASSFRGDTQYF.

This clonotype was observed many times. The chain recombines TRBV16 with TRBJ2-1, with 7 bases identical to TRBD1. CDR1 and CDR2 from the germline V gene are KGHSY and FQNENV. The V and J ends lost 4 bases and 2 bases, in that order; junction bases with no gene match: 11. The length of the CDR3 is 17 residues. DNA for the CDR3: TGTGCCAGCAGCCCTCCTGACAGGGTGGGGGCCTACAATGAGCAGTTCTTC. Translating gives CASSPPDRVGAYNEQFF.

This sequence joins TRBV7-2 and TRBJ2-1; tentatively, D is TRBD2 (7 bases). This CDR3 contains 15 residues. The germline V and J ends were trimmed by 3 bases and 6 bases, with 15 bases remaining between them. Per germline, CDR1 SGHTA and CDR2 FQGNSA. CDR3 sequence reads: CASSLRGGAINEQFF. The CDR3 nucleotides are TGTGCCAGCAGCTTGAGAGGGGGGGCCATCAATGAGCAGTTCTTC.

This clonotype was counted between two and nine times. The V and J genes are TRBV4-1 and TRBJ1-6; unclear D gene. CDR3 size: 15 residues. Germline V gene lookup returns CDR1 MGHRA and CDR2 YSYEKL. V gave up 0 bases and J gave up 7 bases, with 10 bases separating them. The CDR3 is CASSQEGRRNSPLHF. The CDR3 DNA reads TGCGCCAGCAGCCAAGAGGGGAGGAGGAATTCACCCCTCCACTTT.

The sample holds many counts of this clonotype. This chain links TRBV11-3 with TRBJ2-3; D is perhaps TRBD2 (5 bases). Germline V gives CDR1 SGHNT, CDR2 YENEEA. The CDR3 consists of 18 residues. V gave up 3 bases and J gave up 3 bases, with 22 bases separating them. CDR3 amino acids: CASSFYRGSGVGTDTQYF. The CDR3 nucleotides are TGTGCCAGCAGCTTCTACCGTGGGAGCGGAGTGGGGACAGATACGCAGTATTTT.

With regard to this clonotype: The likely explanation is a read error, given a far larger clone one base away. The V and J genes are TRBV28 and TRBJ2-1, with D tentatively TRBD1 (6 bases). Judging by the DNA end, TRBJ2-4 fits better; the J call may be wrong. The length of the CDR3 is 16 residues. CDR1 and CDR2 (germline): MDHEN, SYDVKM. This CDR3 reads CASTPGGGRGRTTQYF. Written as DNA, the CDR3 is TGTGCCAGCACCCCAGGTGGGGGCAGGGGACGGACCACTCAGTACTTC.

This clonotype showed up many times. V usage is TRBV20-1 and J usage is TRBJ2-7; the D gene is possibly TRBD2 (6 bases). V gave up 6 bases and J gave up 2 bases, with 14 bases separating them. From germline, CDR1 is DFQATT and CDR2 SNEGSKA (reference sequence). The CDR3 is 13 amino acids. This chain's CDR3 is CSAARGETYEQYF. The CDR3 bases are TGCAGTGCAGCCCGCGGGGAAACCTACGAGCAGTACTTC.

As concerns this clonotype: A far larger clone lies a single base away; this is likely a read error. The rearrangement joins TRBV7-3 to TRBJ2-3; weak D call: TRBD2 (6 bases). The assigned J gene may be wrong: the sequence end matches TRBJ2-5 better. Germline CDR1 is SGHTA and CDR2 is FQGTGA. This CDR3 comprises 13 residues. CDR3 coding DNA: TGTGCCAGCAGCTTATCCCTTGGGGAGGCCCAGTACTTC. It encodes CASSLSLGEAQYF.

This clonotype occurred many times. As DNA, the CDR3 is TGTGCCAGCAGCGTAGGACAGGGGTGGTACAATGAGCAGTTCTTC. Its protein is CASSVGQGWYNEQFF. The J gene is TRBJ2-1, the V gene TRBV9; 8 bases line up with TRBD1. Losses at the gene ends were 0 bases for V and 4 bases for J; bases not matched to a gene: 3. Germline CDR1 reads SGDLS; CDR2 reads YYNGEE. The CDR3 covers 15 residues.

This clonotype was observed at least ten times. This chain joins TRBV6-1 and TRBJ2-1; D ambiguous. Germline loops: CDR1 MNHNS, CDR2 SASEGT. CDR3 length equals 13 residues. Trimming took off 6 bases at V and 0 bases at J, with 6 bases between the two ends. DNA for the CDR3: TGTGCCAGCAGCGCAGGCTCCTACAATGAGCAGTTCTTC. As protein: CASSAGSYNEQFF.